Listed here are 2 T cell receptor beta chains from one sample, sequenced in a study of T cell changes during pregnancy in multiple sclerosis. Profiling relied on immunoSEQ multiplex PCR, and the TCRdb table lists in-frame clones only, not all of them. The table records approximately 130,000 clones, around 95% of them present only once. Sequencing used peripheral blood, obtained after pregnancy. These receptors were taken from a female donor with multiple sclerosis, enrolled in a pregnancy study.

This clone was picked up one time. The V call is TRBV2, the J call TRBJ2-3, with D possibly matching TRBD1 (5 bases). CDR3 length: 13 residues. The germline V gene encodes CDR1 SNHLY and CDR2 FYNNEI. V dropped 5 bases and J dropped 4 bases, with 10 bases sitting between them. In nucleotides, the CDR3 is TGTGCCAGCAGTCCCCTGGGGCCAGATACGCAGTATTTT. Its translation is CASSPLGPDTQYF.

The genes are TRBV7-9 and TRBJ1-1; no clear D gene. Germline CDR1 SEHNR, CDR2 FQNEAQ (reference sequence). Trimming left V 3 bases short and J 7 bases short, with 9 bases between. The CDR3 contains 12 residues. This CDR3 is CASSFGSNEAFF. DNA of the CDR3: TGTGCCAGCAGCTTTGGGAGTAATGAAGCTTTCTTT. The entire variable domain, with the rest obtained from reference TRBV7-9 and TRBJ1-1, is as follows: DTGVSQNPRHKITKRGQNVTFRCDPISEHNRLYWYRQTLGQGPEFLTYFQNEAQLEKSRLLSDRFSAERPKGSFSTLEIQRTEQGDSAMYLCASSFGSNEAFFGQGTRLTVV.